What follows are 23 T cell receptor beta chains derived from one specimen sequenced in a study of graft-versus-host responses after intestinal transplantation. These receptors lack a known antigen. Only in-frame clones appear in the TCRdb table, and some are missing; sequencing was by immunoSEQ multiplex PCR. Of fewer than 150,000 clones in the sample, roughly 92% were seen once. Sequenced material: unstimulated CD4+ T cells sorted from spleen or lymph node cells, taken before intestinal transplant. The source of these receptors is a human donor who received an intestinal transplant.

The chain couples TRBV6-5 to TRBJ2-3; the D is unclear. Germline V gene sequence: CDR1 MNHEY, CDR2 SVGAGI. This CDR3 region has 14 residues. The ends were cut back, 0 bases at V and 1 base at J, with 5 bases in the middle. DNA for the CDR3: TGTGCCAGCAGTTACTCCCAGGGCACAGATACGCAGTATTTT. Protein sequence: CASSYSQGTDTQYF.

V is TRBV2 and J is TRBJ1-2, with unresolved D. Trimming took 2 bases from V and 4 from J, leaving 11 bases between them. The CDR3 contains 14 residues. Germline CDR1 SNHLY, CDR2 FYNNEI. The CDR3 nucleotides are TGTGCCAGCAGTGAAATGGGAGGAAGCTATGGCTACACCTTC. Its protein product is CASSEMGGSYGYTF.

The chain carries TRBV18 and TRBJ1-5; D remains ambiguous. Per germline, CDR1 KGHSH and CDR2 LQKENI. Between the trimmed V and J ends, which lost 6 bases and 2 bases, there was a span of 23 bases. This CDR3 is 18 amino acids long. CDR3 residues: CASSRSGDIFGGNQPQHF. In nucleotides, the CDR3 is TGTGCCAGCTCCCGGAGCGGGGATATATTTGGGGGCAATCAGCCCCAGCATTTT. Full variable domain (rest looked up from reference TRBV18 and TRBJ1-5): NAGVMQNPRHLVRRRGQEARLRCSPMKGHSHVYWYRQLPEEGLKFMVYLQKENIIDESGMPKERFSAEFPKEGPSILRIQQVVRGDSAAYFCASSRSGDIFGGNQPQHFGDGTRLSIL.

The rearrangement joins TRBV12-2 to TRBJ1-6; no check of the table's D call, TRBD1, against the DNA was made. TRBV12-2 constitutes a pseudogene. The CDR3 contains 17 residues. CDR3 DNA sequence: TGTGCAAGTCGCCCGCGGCGGGACAGGGACTATAATTCACCCCTCCACTTT. Translating it yields CASRPRRDRDYNSPLHF.

The CDR3 sequence is CASSVGLAAYEQYF. The CDR3 DNA reads as TGTGCCAGCAGTGTGGGACTAGCGGCCTACGAGCAGTACTTC. The chain joins TRBV2 to TRBJ2-7, with 11 bases matching TRBD2. The trim removed 4 bases at V and 2 bases at J, leaving 1 base unmatched. The CDR3 has 14 residues. CDR1 and CDR2 (germline): SNHLY, FYNNEI.

This sequence joins TRBV30 and TRBJ1-5, with D possibly TRBD1 on 6 matching bases. V lost 0 bases to trimming and J lost 1 base, with 10 bases between them. The CDR3 is 15 residues long. Per the germline V gene, CDR1 is GTSNPN and CDR2 is SVGIG (reference sequence). In DNA, the CDR3 is TGTGCCTGGAGTGTAGGGGGTGGAAGCAATCAGCCCCAGCATTTT. Protein product: CAWSVGGGSNQPQHF.

The chain uses TRBV7-2 and TRBJ1-1, with 8 bases identical to TRBD1. Losses at the gene ends were 3 bases for V and 0 bases for J; bases not matched to a gene: 3. Germline assignment: CDR1 SGHTA and CDR2 FQGNSA. The CDR3 extends over 15 amino acids. In DNA, the CDR3 is TGTGCCAGCAGCTTTCAGGGGGCTATGAACACTGAAGCTTTCTTT. Amino acids: CASSFQGAMNTEAFF. The whole variable domain, remainder taken from reference TRBV7-2 and TRBJ1-1, is GAGVSQSPSNKVTEKGKDVELRCDPISGHTALYWYRQSLGQGLEFLIYFQGNSAPDKSGLPSDRFSAERTGGSVSTLTIQRTQQEDSAVYLCASSFQGAMNTEAFFGQGTRLTVV.

V is TRBV7-9 and J is TRBJ1-6; D is uncertain. V was shortened by 2 bases and J by 7 bases, with 9 bases between the two germline ends. The CDR3 length is 14 residues. CDR1 SEHNR and CDR2 FQNEAQ come from the germline V gene (reference sequence). The CDR3 loop reads CASSLNTLNSPLHF. As DNA, the CDR3 is TGTGCCAGCAGCTTAAATACCCTCAATTCACCCCTCCACTTT. Full variable domain (missing parts from reference TRBV7-9 and TRBJ1-6): DTGVSQNPRHKITKRGQNVTFRCDPISEHNRLYWYRQTLGQGPEFLTYFQNEAQLEKSRLLSDRFSAERPKGSFSTLEIQRTEQGDSAMYLCASSLNTLNSPLHFGNGTRLTVT.

This rearrangement joins TRBV4-2 to TRBJ2-3; 13 bases align to TRBD2. Losses at the gene ends were 3 bases for V and 2 bases for J; bases not matched to a gene: 5. Germline CDR1 and CDR2: LGHNA and YNFKEQ. The CDR3 spans 17 residues. In nucleotides, the CDR3 is TGTGCCAGCAGCCAGCCGGGACTAGCGGGAATCACAGATACGCAGTATTTT. Translation: CASSQPGLAGITDTQYF.

V and J are TRBV6-5 and TRBJ2-3; D gene ambiguous. Germline V gene lookup returns CDR1 MNHEY and CDR2 SVGAGI. With 0 bases removed from V and 0 bases from J, the gap between germline ends came to 7 bases. This CDR3 has 15 residues. CDR3: CASSYSTPSTDTQYF. The CDR3 region has the DNA TGTGCCAGCAGTTACTCGACGCCTAGCACAGATACGCAGTATTTT.

The chain combines TRBV9 with TRBJ1-5; D gene unclear. CDR1 and CDR2 from the germline V gene are SGDLS and YYNGEE. The length of the CDR3 is 15 residues. Trimming shortened V by 0 bases and J by 7 bases, and 14 bases separated the two germline ends. CDR3 DNA sequence: TGTGCCAGCAGCGTAGATTCCGGTTGGGGACAGCCCCAGCATTTT. Translated: CASSVDSGWGQPQHF.

The chain recombines TRBV29-1 with TRBJ2-5, with a tentative D call TRBD2 (6 bases). This CDR3 has 15 residues. Trimming stripped 7 bases from V and 4 bases from J, with 22 bases between. Germline assignment: CDR1 SQVTM and CDR2 ANQGSEA. The CDR3 loop reads CSAQPPGLRPETQYF. The DNA of the CDR3 is TGCAGCGCTCAACCACCGGGACTTCGACCAGAGACCCAGTACTTC.

The chain uses TRBV19 and TRBJ2-5, with 13 bases fitting TRBD2. The CDR3 loop spans 15 amino acids. The germline V gene encodes CDR1 LNHDA and CDR2 SQIVND (reference sequence). V dropped 4 bases and J dropped 4; count of bases not matched to a gene: 3. DNA for the CDR3: TGTGCCAGTAGTAGGACTAGCGGGGGAGTAGAGACCCAGTACTTC. As protein: CASSRTSGGVETQYF.

This chain uses TRBV5-1 with TRBJ1-6; D is unresolved. The CDR3 is made up of 16 amino acids. V was shortened by 2 bases and J by 0 bases, with 9 bases between the two germline ends. Germline CDR1 reads SGHRS; CDR2 reads YFSETQ. CDR3 coding DNA: TGCGCCAGCAGCTTAACCGGGAACTCCTATAATTCACCCCTCCACTTT. This sequence encodes CASSLTGNSYNSPLHF.

This clone was counted a few times. Other DNA sequences in the sample encode the same CDR3. The chain uses TRBV4-1 and TRBJ1-2; D unresolved. V dropped 1 base and J dropped 4 bases, with 7 bases sitting between them. Germline V gene data show CDR1 as MGHRA and CDR2 as YSYEKL. The CDR3 is 13 amino acids. CDR3 sequence reads: CASSQGQGYGYTF. Here the CDR3 DNA reads TGCGCCAGCAGCCAAGGACAAGGCTATGGCTACACCTTC.

In its sample, this clone was seen once. This chain links TRBV18 with TRBJ2-7; 7 bases agree with TRBD1. The CDR3 contains 16 residues. Per the germline V gene, CDR1 is KGHSH and CDR2 is LQKENI. V trimming: 8 bases; J trimming: 3 bases; junction bases outside the gene matches: 16. The CDR3 sequence: CASRPGSGQDDYEQYF. The CDR3 DNA is TGTGCCAGCCGCCCGGGCAGCGGACAGGACGACTACGAGCAGTACTTC.

The V and J genes are TRBV7-9 and TRBJ2-1, with 10 bases identical to TRBD2. The CDR3 runs to 13 residues. Germline assignment: CDR1 SEHNR and CDR2 FQNEAQ (reference sequence). V gave up 5 bases and J gave up 7 bases; unmatched junction bases: 2. In DNA, the CDR3 is TGTGCCAGCAGCCGACTAGCGGGTAATGAGCAGTTCTTC. It yields the protein CASSRLAGNEQFF.

Regarding this clone: One end of the junction does not line up with germline, which may come from a read error. V and J are TRBV9 and TRBJ1-1; D gene unclear. This CDR3 is 15 amino acids long. Germline CDR1 and CDR2: SGDLS and YYNGEE. CDR3 region: CASSIRGSLDTETFF. In DNA, the CDR3 is TGTGCCAGCAGCATCCGCGGGTCCCTAGACACTGAAACTTTCTTT.

The chain carries TRBV2 and TRBJ2-1; unclear D gene. The length of the CDR3 is 15 residues. The V end was cut by 1 base, the J end by 0 bases, with 7 bases between. Germline loops: CDR1 SNHLY, CDR2 FYNNEI. CDR3 loop: CASSEESSSYNEQFF. The DNA of the CDR3 is TGTGCCAGCAGTGAAGAGAGTAGCTCCTACAATGAGCAGTTCTTC.

This chain connects TRBV11-2 to TRBJ1-1; D uncertain. Germline-derived CDR1 and CDR2 are SGHAT and FQNNGV. Trimming cost V 2 bases and J 1 base, with 8 bases left between them. This CDR3 spans 14 amino acids. This chain's CDR3 is CASSLIVGNTEAFF. The CDR3 nucleotides are TGTGCCAGCAGCTTAATCGTCGGGAACACTGAAGCTTTCTTT.

The chain carries TRBV11-2 and TRBJ1-6, with D tentatively TRBD1 (5 bases). This CDR3 has 15 amino acids. The V and J ends lost 1 base and 7 bases respectively, with 11 bases between them. CDR1 is SGHAT and CDR2 is FQNNGV in the germline V gene. CDR3 sequence: CASSLGPRENSPLHF. For the CDR3, the DNA is TGTGCCAGCAGCTTAGGACCCAGGGAGAATTCACCCCTCCACTTT.

The chain combines TRBV11-2 with TRBJ2-1; TRBD2 aligns across 12 bases. Germline V lookup: CDR1 SGHAT, CDR2 FQNNGV. The V segment lost 2 bases and the J segment 5 bases; nucleotides outside the gene matches: 7. This CDR3 is built from 17 residues. This CDR3 is CASSLHLTSGGDNEQFF. The CDR3 region has the DNA TGTGCCAGCAGCTTACACCTGACTAGCGGGGGAGACAATGAGCAGTTCTTC.

This sequence joins TRBV29-1 and TRBJ1-1; possible D gene TRBD1, 6 bases. Germline V CDR1 and CDR2: SQVTM, ANQGSEA. The CDR3 loop spans 14 amino acids. V lost 4 bases to trimming and J lost 4 bases, with 16 bases between them. CDR3 DNA sequence: TGCAGCGTTGCAGAGGGGGGAAGGGGCACTGAAGCTTTCTTT. Residues: CSVAEGGRGTEAFF.